A selection of T cell receptor beta chains follows, all from one sample in a study of response to subunit inactivated influenza vaccine. TCRdb processed the RT-PCR reads anew with MiXCR; each CDR3 protein has one entry. The repertoire holds some 540,000 distinct CDR3 sequences, with roughly 25% as singletons. The same data also contributed to another study, on T cells expressing NK-cell markers.

The specimen was CD4+ T cells sorted from PBMCs, collected 12 days after vaccination. The receptors derive from a man aged 45-60 years who received an inactivated influenza vaccine. Each CDR3 is given with its conserved first and last residue. A D gene is named only where the DNA matches it firmly. Clone size is given for some rows only: seen once, a few or many times, or a class if the clone is expanded.

clone_size | d_call | j_call | v_call | cdr3_aa | cdr3_nt
few | . | TRBJ1-2 | TRBV12-3/TRBV12-4 | CASSLGQNSNYGYTF | TGTGCCAGCAGTTTAGGACAAAACTCTAACTATGGCTACACCTTC
few | . | TRBJ2-1 | TRBV5-1 | CASRLWVPGNNEQFF | TGCGCCAGCAGATTGTGGGTCCCCGGAAACAATGAGCAGTTCTTC
. | TRBD1 | TRBJ2-6 | TRBV5-1 | CASSYSDRSSGANVLTF | TGCGCCAGCAGTTATTCGGACAGGTCTTCTGGGGCCAACGTCCTGACTTTC
. | . | TRBJ2-3 | TRBV12-3/TRBV12-4 | CASTARLRDTQYF | TGTGCCAGCACCGCGAGATTACGGGATACGCAGTATTTT
. | . | TRBJ2-7 | TRBV19 | CAGSTRVDYEQYF | TGTGCCGGTAGTACCAGGGTAGACTACGAGCAGTACTTC
few | . | TRBJ1-1 | TRBV20-1 | CSARPSDKYSWNTEAFF | TGCAGTGCTAGACCCTCGGACAAGTACTCCTGGAACACTGAAGCTTTCTTT
few | . | TRBJ2-7 | TRBV5-1 | CASSLEGSEQYF | TGCGCCAGCAGCTTGGAGGGATCCGAGCAGTACTTC
few | . | TRBJ2-3 | TRBV5-1 | CASSSGQTSDTQYF | TGCGCCAGCAGCTCTGGCCAAACTTCGGATACGCAGTATTTT
few | . | TRBJ2-3 | TRBV20-1 | CSASGTTNTDTQYF | TGCAGTGCTAGTGGGACAACCAACACAGATACGCAGTATTTT
. | . | TRBJ2-1 | TRBV12-3/TRBV12-4 | CASSGIDRGSYNEQFF | TGTGCCAGCAGTGGCATTGATCGGGGCTCCTACAATGAGCAGTTCTTC
. | TRBD1 | TRBJ2-2 | TRBV11-3 | CASSFSQGLGELFF | TGTGCCAGCAGCTTCTCACAGGGGCTAGGGGAGCTGTTTTTT
. | . | TRBJ2-4 | TRBV20-1 | CSARDSTGRGNIQYF | TGCAGTGCTAGAGATTCTACAGGGAGGGGGAACATTCAGTACTTC
few | TRBD2 | TRBJ2-5 | TRBV3-1 | CASSLSSLLERGVETQYF | TGTGCCAGCAGCCTATCCTCCTTATTAGAACGGGGGGTGGAGACCCAGTACTTC
. | TRBD2 | TRBJ2-1 | TRBV5-1 | CASSLDRLAGVYNEQFF | TGCGCCAGCAGCTTGGACCGACTAGCGGGAGTGTACAATGAGCAGTTCTTC
few | TRBD1 | TRBJ2-7 | TRBV12-3/TRBV12-4 | CASSKGAYEQYF | TGTGCCAGCAGCAAGGGGGCATACGAGCAGTACTTC
few | . | TRBJ2-7 | TRBV20-1 | CSARGKVSYEQYF | TGCAGTGCTAGGGGCAAGGTATCCTACGAGCAGTACTTC
. | . | TRBJ1-1 | TRBV6-1 | CASKLKQGGPEAFF | TGTGCCAGCAAGCTGAAACAGGGCGGCCCTGAAGCTTTCTTT
few | TRBD1 | TRBJ1-6 | TRBV20-1 | CSARNQDRSSYNSPLHF | TGCAGTGCTAGAAACCAGGACAGGAGCTCCTATAATTCACCCCTCCACTTT
. | TRBD2 | TRBJ2-3 | TRBV20-1 | CSAPGGAGVRTDTQYF | TGCAGTGCACCAGGAGGGGCGGGAGTAAGGACAGATACGCAGTATTTT
. | . | TRBJ1-2 | TRBV20-1 | CSARVGGAWYGYTF | TGCAGTGCTAGAGTTGGGGGGGCGTGGTATGGCTACACCTTC
. | . | TRBJ2-1 | TRBV10-3 | CAITPDGIEQFF | TGTGCCATCACCCCGGATGGGATCGAGCAGTTCTTC
few | . | TRBJ2-3 | TRBV7-6 | CASSFPAPVVSDTQYF | TGTGCCAGCAGCTTCCCGGCCCCTGTGGTCTCAGATACGCAGTATTTT
few | TRBD1 | TRBJ1-2 | TRBV29-1 | CSVEDYGTGGNYGYTF | TGCAGCGTTGAAGATTATGGGACAGGGGGCAACTATGGCTACACCTTC
. | TRBD2 | TRBJ2-1 | TRBV6-2/TRBV6-3 | CASSYSRRVSPTSGRSYNEQFF | TGTGCCAGCAGTTACTCGAGGAGGGTTTCCCCGACTAGCGGGAGATCCTACAATGAGCAGTTCTTC
. | . | TRBJ1-5 | TRBV29-1 | CSVAVAGSNQPQHF | TGCAGCGTTGCCGTCGCAGGTAGCAATCAGCCCCAGCATTTT
many | . | TRBJ2-3 | TRBV18 | CASSPYRDTQYF | TGTGCCAGCTCACCATATCGCGATACGCAGTATTTT
few | . | TRBJ2-5 | TRBV19 | CASSMPSTGRETQYF | TGTGCCAGTAGTATGCCCTCGACAGGGAGGGAGACCCAGTACTTC
many | . | TRBJ1-3 | TRBV6-2/TRBV6-3 | CASSYGRSSGNTIYF | TGTGCCAGCAGTTACGGGCGGAGCTCTGGAAACACCATATATTTT
. | . | TRBJ2-1 | TRBV14 | CASSLLGGAGEQFF | TGTGCCAGCAGCCTCCTAGGGGGGGCGGGGGAGCAGTTCTTC
. | TRBD2 | TRBJ2-1 | TRBV7-3 | CASSLIGLAGGPSSYNEQFF | TGTGCCAGCAGCTTAATAGGACTAGCGGGAGGGCCTAGCTCCTACAATGAGCAGTTCTTC
. | . | TRBJ1-1 | TRBV7-2 | CASSQDSFTEAFF | TGTGCCAGCAGCCAAGACAGTTTCACTGAAGCTTTCTTT